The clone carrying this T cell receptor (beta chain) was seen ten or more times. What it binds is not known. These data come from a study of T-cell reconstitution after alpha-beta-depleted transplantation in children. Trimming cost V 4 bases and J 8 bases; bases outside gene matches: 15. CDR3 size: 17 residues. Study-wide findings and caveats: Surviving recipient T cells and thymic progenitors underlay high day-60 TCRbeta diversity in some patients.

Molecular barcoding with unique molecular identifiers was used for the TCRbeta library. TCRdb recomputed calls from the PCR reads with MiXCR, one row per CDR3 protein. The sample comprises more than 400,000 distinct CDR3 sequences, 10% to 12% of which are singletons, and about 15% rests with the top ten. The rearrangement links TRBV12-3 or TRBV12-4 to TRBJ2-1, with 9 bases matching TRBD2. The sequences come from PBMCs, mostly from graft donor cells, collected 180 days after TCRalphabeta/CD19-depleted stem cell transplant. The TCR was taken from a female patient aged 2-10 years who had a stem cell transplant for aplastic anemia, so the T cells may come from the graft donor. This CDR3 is CASSYHLGPSGKDEQFF. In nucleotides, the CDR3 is TGTGCCAGCAGTTACCACCTCGGGCCTAGCGGGAAGGATGAGCAGTTCTTC.